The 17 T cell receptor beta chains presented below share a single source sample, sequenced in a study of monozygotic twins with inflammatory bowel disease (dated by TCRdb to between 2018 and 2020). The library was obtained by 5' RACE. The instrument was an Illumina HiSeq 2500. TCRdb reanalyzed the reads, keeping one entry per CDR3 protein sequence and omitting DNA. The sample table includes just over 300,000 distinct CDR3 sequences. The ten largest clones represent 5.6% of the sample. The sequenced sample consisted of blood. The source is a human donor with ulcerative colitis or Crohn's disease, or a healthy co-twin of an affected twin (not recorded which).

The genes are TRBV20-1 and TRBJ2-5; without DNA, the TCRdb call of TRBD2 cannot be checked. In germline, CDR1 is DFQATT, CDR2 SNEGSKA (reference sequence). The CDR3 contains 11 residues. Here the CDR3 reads CSGGLGETQYF.

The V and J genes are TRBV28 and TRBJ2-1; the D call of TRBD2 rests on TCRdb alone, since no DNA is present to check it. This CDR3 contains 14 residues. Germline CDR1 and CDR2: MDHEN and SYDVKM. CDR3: CASTVAGGIYEQFF.

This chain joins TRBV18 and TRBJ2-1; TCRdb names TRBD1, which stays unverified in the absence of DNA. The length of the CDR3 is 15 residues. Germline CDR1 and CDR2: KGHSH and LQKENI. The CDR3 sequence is CASSPATGSNNEQFF.

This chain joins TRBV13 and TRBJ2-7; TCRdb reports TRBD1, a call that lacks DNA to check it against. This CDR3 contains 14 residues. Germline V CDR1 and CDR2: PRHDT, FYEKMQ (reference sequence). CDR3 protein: CASSPRDGAYEQYF.

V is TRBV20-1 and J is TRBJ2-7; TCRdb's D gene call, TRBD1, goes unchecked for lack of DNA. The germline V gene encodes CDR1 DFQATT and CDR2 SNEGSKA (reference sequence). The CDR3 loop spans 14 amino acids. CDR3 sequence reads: CSASDRVTWYEQYF.

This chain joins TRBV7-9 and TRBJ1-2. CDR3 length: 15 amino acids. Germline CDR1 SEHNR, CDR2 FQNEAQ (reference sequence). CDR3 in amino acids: CASSPTTRPIYGYTF.

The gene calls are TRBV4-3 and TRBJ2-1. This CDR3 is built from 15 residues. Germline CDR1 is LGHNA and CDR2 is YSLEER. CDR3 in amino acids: CASSRVQSSYNEQFF.

CDR3 sequence: CASSYSTNEQFF. V is TRBV6-5 and J is TRBJ2-1. Germline lookup yields CDR1 MNHEY and CDR2 SVGAGI. This CDR3 is 12 amino acids long.

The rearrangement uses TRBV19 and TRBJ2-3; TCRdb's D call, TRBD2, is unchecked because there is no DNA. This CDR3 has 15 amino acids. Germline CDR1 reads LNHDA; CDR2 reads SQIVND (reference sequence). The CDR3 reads CASSISGSTGDTQYF.

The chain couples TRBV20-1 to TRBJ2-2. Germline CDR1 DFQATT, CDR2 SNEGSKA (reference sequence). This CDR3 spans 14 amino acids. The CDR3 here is CSARVNANTGELFF.

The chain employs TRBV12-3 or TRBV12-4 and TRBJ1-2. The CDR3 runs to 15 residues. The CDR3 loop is CASSQIPGGGYGYTF.

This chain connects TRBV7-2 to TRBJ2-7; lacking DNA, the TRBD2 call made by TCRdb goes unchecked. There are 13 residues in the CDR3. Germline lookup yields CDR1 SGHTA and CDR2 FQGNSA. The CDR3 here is CASSSLPGDEQYF.

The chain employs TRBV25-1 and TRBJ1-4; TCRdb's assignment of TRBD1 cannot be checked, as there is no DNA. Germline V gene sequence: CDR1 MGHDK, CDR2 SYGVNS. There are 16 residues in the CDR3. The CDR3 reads CASNSSPGSLLEKLFF.

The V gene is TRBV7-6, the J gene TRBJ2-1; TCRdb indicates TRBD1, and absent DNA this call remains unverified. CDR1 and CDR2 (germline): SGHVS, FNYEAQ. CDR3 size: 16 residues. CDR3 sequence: CASSPIRDRDDNEQFF. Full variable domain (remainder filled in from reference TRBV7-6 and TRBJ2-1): GAGVSQSPRYKVTKRGQDVALRCDPISGHVSLYWYRQALGQGPEFLTYFNYEAQQDKSGLPNDRFSAERPEGSISTLTIQRTEQRDSAMYRCASSPIRDRDDNEQFFGPGTRLTVL.

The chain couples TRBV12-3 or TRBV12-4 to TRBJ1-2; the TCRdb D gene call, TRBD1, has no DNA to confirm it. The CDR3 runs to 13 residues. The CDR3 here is CASSFSGGYGYTF.

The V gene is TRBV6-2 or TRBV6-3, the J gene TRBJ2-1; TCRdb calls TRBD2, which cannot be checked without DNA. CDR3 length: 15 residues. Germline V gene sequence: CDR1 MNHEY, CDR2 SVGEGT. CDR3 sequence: CASSSGLAGVSGQFF.

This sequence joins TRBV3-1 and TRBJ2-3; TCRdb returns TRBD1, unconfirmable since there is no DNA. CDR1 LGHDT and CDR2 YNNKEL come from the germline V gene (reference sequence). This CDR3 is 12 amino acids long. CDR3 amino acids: CASRMTGMTQYF.